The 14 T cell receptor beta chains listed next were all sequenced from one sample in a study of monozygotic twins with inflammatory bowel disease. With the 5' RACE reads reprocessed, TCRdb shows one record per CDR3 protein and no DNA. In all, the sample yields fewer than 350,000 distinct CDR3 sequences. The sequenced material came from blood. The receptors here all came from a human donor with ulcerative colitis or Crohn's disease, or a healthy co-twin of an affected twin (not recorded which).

CDR3 in amino acids: CASITGRDRGTGELFF. The chain recombines TRBV12-3 or TRBV12-4 with TRBJ2-2; with no DNA, the TCRdb D assignment of TRBD1 cannot be verified. The CDR3 runs to 16 residues.

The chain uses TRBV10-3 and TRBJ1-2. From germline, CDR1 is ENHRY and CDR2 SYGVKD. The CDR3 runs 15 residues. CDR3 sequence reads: CAISDVGQSIYGYTF.

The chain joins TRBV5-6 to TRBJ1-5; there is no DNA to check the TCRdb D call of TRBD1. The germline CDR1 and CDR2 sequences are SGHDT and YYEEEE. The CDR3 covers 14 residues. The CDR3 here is CASSLAGVTQPQHF.

This CDR3 reads CSARDASPWRETLYNEQFF. V usage is TRBV20-1 and J usage is TRBJ2-1. There are 19 residues in the CDR3. Germline V gene lookup returns CDR1 DFQATT and CDR2 SNEGSKA (reference sequence).

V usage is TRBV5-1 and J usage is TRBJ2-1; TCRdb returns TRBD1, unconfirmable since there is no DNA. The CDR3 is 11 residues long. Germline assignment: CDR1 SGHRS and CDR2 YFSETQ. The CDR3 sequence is CASSLEGRQFF. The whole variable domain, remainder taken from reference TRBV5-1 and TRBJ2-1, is KAGVTQTPRYLIKTRGQQVTLSCSPISGHRSVSWYQQTPGQGLQFLFEYFSETQRNKGNFPGRFSGRQFSNSRSEMNVSTLELGDSALYLCASSLEGRQFFGPGTRLTVL.

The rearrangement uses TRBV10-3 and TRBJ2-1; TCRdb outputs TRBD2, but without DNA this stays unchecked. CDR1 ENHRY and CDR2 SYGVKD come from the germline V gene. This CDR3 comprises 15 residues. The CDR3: CAISDSGTSGNEQFF.

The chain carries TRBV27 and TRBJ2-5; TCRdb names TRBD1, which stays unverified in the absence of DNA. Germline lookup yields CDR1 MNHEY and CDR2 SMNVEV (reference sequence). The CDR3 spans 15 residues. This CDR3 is CASCRTGAWEETQYF.

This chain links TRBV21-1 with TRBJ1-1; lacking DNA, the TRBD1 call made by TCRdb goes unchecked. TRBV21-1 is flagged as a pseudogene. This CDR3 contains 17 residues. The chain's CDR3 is CASSKEGTDGLNTEAFF.

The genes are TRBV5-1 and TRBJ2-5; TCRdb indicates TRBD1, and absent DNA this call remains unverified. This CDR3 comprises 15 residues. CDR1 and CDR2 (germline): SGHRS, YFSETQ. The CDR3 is CASSLLPGVRETQYF.

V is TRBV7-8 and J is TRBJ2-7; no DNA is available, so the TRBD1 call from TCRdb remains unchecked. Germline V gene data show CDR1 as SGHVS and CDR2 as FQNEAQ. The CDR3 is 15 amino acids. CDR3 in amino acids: CASSLAGQGGYEQYF.

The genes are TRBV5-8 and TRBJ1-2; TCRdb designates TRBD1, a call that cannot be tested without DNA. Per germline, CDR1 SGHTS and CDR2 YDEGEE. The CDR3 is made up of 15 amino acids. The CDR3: CASSPRTGGYYGYTF.

CDR3 loop: CASSQVLPGSSYNEQFF. V usage is TRBV14 and J usage is TRBJ2-1; TCRdb gives TRBD2 as the D gene, but with no DNA this cannot be confirmed. Germline V gene sequence: CDR1 SGHDN, CDR2 FVKESK. CDR3 length: 17 residues. The full variable domain, rest sourced from reference TRBV14 and TRBJ2-1, is EAGVTQFPSHSVIEKGQTVTLRCDPISGHDNLYWYRRVMGKEIKFLLHFVKESKQDESGMPNNRFLAERTGGTYSTLKVQPAELEDSGVYFCASSQVLPGSSYNEQFFGPGTRLTVL.

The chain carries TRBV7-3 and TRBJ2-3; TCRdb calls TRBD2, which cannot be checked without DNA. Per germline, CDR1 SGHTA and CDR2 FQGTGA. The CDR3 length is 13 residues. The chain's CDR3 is CASGLTTTDTQYF.

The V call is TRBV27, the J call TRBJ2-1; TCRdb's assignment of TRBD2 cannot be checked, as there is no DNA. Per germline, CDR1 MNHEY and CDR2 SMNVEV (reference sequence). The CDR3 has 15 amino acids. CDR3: CASSPGTHPFDEQFF.